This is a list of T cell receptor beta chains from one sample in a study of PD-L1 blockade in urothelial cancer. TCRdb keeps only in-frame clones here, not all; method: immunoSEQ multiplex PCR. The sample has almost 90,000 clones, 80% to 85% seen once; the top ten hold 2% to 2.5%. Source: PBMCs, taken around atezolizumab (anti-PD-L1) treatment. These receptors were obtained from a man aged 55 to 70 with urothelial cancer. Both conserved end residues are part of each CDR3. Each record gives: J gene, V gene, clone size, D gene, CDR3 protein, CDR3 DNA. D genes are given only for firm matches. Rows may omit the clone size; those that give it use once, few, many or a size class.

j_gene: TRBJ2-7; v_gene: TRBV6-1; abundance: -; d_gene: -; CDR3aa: CASSGGVQLSYEQYF; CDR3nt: TGTGCCAGCAGTGGGGGGGTACAACTCTCCTACGAGCAGTACTTC
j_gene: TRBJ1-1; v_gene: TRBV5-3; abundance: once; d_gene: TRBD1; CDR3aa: CARSGQGGGNTEAFF; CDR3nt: TGTGCCAGAAGCGGACAGGGAGGTGGGAACACTGAAGCTTTCTTT
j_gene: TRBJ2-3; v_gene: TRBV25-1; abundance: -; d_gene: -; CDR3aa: CASSDPRGPDTQYF; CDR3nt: TGTGCCAGCAGTGACCCAAGGGGTCCAGATACGCAGTATTTT
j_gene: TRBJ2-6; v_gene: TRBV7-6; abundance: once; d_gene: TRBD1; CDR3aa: CASSSGQGSGANVLTF; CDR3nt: TGTGCCAGCAGCTCGGGACAGGGCTCTGGGGCCAACGTCCTGACTTTC
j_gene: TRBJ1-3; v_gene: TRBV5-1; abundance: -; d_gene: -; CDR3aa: CASSLSGTPRSGNTIYF; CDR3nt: TGCGCCAGCAGCTTGTCCGGGACCCCTAGGAGCGGGAACACCATATATTTT
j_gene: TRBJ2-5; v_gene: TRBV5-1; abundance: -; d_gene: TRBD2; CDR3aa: CASSPGTSGSQETQYF; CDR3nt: TGCGCCAGCAGCCCCGGGACTAGCGGGAGTCAAGAGACCCAGTACTTC
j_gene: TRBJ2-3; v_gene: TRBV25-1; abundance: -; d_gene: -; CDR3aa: CASREGLRTDTQYF; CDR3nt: TGTGCCAGCAGGGAGGGACTGCGCACAGATACGCAGTATTTT
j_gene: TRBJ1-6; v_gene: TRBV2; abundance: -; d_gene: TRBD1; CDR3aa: CASSGDRDNSPLHF; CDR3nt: TGTGCCAGCAGTGGAGACAGGGATAATTCACCCCTCCACTTT
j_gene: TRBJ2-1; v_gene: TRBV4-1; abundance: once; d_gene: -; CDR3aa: CASSQDPGSYNEQFF; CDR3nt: TGCGCCAGCAGCCAAGATCCCGGGTCCTACAATGAGCAGTTCTTC
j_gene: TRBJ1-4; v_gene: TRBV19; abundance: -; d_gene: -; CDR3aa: CASSIDPTATNEKLFF; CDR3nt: TGTGCCAGTAGTATAGATCCCACGGCAACTAATGAAAAACTGTTTTTT
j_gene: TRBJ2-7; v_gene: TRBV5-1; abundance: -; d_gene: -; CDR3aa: CASSTGQNYEQYF; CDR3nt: TGCGCCAGCAGCACCGGACAGAACTACGAGCAGTACTTC
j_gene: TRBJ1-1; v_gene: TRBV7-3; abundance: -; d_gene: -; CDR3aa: CASSLLDKGREAFF; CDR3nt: TGTGCCAGCAGCTTACTCGATAAGGGGCGGGAAGCTTTCTTT
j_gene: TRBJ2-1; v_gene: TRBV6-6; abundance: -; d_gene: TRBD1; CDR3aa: CASRRSGTGVSEQFF; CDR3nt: TGTGCCAGCAGGAGGTCGGGGACAGGGGTCTCCGAGCAGTTCTTC
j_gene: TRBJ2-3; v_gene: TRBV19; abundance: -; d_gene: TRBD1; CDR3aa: CASSMGQGRGTDTQYF; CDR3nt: TGTGCCAGTAGTATGGGACAGGGGAGGGGCACAGATACGCAGTATTTT
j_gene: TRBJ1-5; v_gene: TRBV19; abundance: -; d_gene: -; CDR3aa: CASLSGGWNQPQHF; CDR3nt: TGTGCCAGCCTCAGCGGGGGTTGGAATCAGCCCCAGCATTTT
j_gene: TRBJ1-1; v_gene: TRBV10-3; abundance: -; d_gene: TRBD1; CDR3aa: CAISGTGGITEAFF; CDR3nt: TGTGCCATCAGTGGGACAGGGGGCATCACTGAAGCTTTCTTT
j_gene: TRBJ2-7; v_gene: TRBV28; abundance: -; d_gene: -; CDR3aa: CASSSSGVGGYEQYF; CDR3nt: TGTGCCAGCAGTTCCTCAGGGGTAGGGGGCTACGAGCAGTACTTC